These 11 T cell receptor beta chains came from one sample sequenced in a study of neurological immune-mediated disorders. TCRdb processed the 5' RACE reads anew with MiXCR; each CDR3 protein has one entry. The profile shows approximately 38,000 distinct CDR3 sequences, approximately 7% of them singletons. Sequencing input: CD4+ T cells from blood. The receptors derive from a man in his forties or fifties in good health.

This clonotype has ten or more counts. J is TRBJ2-3 and V is TRBV7-9; D unclear. Trimming removed 5 bases at V and 7 bases at J, with 19 bases between. Looked up from germline, CDR1 is SEHNR and CDR2 is FQNEAQ (reference sequence). This CDR3 contains 15 residues. The CDR3 nucleotides are TGTGCCAGCAGCCCCGTGTGGTCTGAAGGGAATACGCAGTATTTT. This codes for CASSPVWSEGNTQYF.

This clonotype appeared many times. The V gene is TRBV9, the J gene TRBJ2-5; 8 nucleotides line up with TRBD2. The CDR3 covers 15 residues. Per the germline V gene, CDR1 is SGDLS and CDR2 is YYNGEE. Trimming removed 2 bases from V and 3 bases from J; junction bases left unmatched: 6. In nucleotides, the CDR3 is TGTGCCAGCAGCGTGGCAGCGGGAGTGAAAGAGACCCAGTACTTC. Translating gives CASSVAAGVKETQYF.

This clonotype was detected many times. V is TRBV5-4 and J is TRBJ2-5, with 12 bases identical to TRBD2. Germline lookup yields CDR1 SGHNT and CDR2 YYREEE (reference sequence). After removal of 2 bases from V and 3 bases from J, the junction contained 5 bases not matched to a gene. This CDR3 is built from 16 residues. DNA for the CDR3: TGTGCCAGCAGCTTCCCTAGCGGGAGGGCCAAAGAGACCCAGTACTTC. This translates into CASSFPSGRAKETQYF.

Many counts were recorded for this clonotype. V gene TRBV3-1 combines with J gene TRBJ2-1; tentatively, D is TRBD2 (6 bases). Trimming removed 5 bases from V and 3 bases from J, with 11 bases in between. CDR1 and CDR2 (germline): LGHDT, YNNKEL (reference sequence). CDR3 length: 14 amino acids. DNA of the CDR3: TGTGCCAGCAGCAATCTAGCGAACTACAATGAGCAGTTCTTC. Protein product: CASSNLANYNEQFF.

This clonotype was picked up many times. The chain is built from TRBV20-1 and TRBJ2-2; no reliable D call. The ends were cut back, 0 bases at V and 5 bases at J, with 7 bases in the middle. The CDR3 totals 13 residues. Per germline, CDR1 DFQATT and CDR2 SNEGSKA (reference sequence). The CDR3 DNA sequence: TGCAGTGCTAGAGATCGAGGAACCGGGGAGCTGTTTTTT. Translating gives CSARDRGTGELFF.

The chain couples TRBV13 to TRBJ2-7; 10 bases line up with TRBD1. The DNA end favors TRBJ2-5, so the J call may be wrong. Germline CDR1 is PRHDT and CDR2 is FYEKMQ (reference sequence). CDR3 length equals 16 residues. The CDR3 sequence: CASSFYRDRGGETQYF. Written as DNA, the CDR3 is TGTGCCAGCAGCTTCTACCGGGACAGGGGTGGCGAGACCCAGTACTTC.

This clonotype was seen repeatedly, ten times or more. The chain uses TRBV3-1 and TRBJ2-5; D is perhaps TRBD2 (6 bases). The CDR3 runs to 16 residues. The V gene's germline CDR1 is LGHDT and CDR2 YNNKEL (reference sequence). Between the trimmed V and J ends, which lost 2 bases and 2 bases, there was a span of 15 bases. The CDR3 is CASSQMGGSGQETQYF. CDR3 coding DNA: TGTGCCAGCAGCCAAATGGGAGGTAGCGGACAAGAGACCCAGTACTTC.

The sample holds many counts of this clonotype. The CDR3 DNA is TGTGCCAGCAGCTTATGGTCCCTCCGCACCGCGAGCTCCTACAATGAGCAGTTCTTC. Translating gives CASSLWSLRTASSYNEQFF. The chain links TRBV11-2 to TRBJ2-1; D remains ambiguous. This CDR3 has 19 residues. Between the trimmed V and J ends, which lost 2 bases and 0 bases, there was a span of 20 bases. The germline V gene has CDR1 SGHAT and CDR2 FQNNGV.

This clonotype was seen at least ten times. CDR3 coding DNA: TGCGCCAGCAGCTTGTATGTGGGGCCGGGCGAGCAGTACTTC. Translated: CASSLYVGPGEQYF. The chain carries TRBV5-1 and TRBJ2-7, with D possibly TRBD1 on 5 matching bases. V was cut by 1 base and J by 6 bases, with 14 bases left in between. CDR1 and CDR2 (germline): SGHRS, YFSETQ. The CDR3 is made up of 14 amino acids.

This clonotype occurred many times. The genes are TRBV7-2 and TRBJ2-5, with unresolved D. CDR3 length equals 14 residues. CDR1 and CDR2 (germline): SGHTA, FQGNSA. Trimming removed 5 bases from V and 4 bases from J, with 14 bases in between. The CDR3 bases are TGTGCCAGCAGCCTCTGGACCACGGGAGAGACCCAGTACTTC. Translating it yields CASSLWTTGETQYF.

This clonotype was seen many times. This sequence joins TRBV6-6 and TRBJ2-7; a possible D gene is TRBD2 (6 bases). CDR1 is MNHNY, CDR2 SVGAGI, per germline (reference sequence). Trimming took off 6 bases at V and 0 bases at J, with 15 bases between the two ends. The CDR3 extends over 15 amino acids. DNA of the CDR3: TGTGCCAGCAGGATACTAGCTGCGAGCTCCTACGAGCAGTACTTC. This gives the protein CASRILAASSYEQYF.